Listed below are T cell receptor beta chains from one sample, sequenced in a study of identical twins. TCRdb reprocessed the 5' RACE reads with MiXCR, giving one entry per CDR3 protein. The profile shows approximately 230,000 distinct CDR3 sequences, 6.5% of them singletons. The sample was also reused in another study, on T cells expressing NK-cell markers.

Source material: CD8+ T cells sorted from blood. The receptors derive from a young woman in good health. Each CDR3 is given with its conserved first and last residue. A D gene is named only where the DNA matches it firmly. For some rows the clone size is stated as once, few or many, or as a class when expanded; others skip it.

J,D,V,size,DNA,CDR3
TRBJ2-7,-,TRBV21-1,few,TGTGCCAGCAGAAAGGGACAGGGGTGGTACGAGCAGTACTTC,CASRKGQGWYEQYF
TRBJ1-1,-,TRBV4-3,few,TGCGCCAGCAGCCAGGGAGGGTACACTGAAGCTTTCTTT,CASSQGGYTEAFF
TRBJ2-5,TRBD2,TRBV7-3,few,TGTGCCAGCAGCGTAAATCTAGCGGGGGTTTCGGAGACCCAGTACTTC,CASSVNLAGVSETQYF
TRBJ1-1,-,TRBV5-1,-,TGCGCCAGCAGCTTGGCCGGTGCGGATGAAGCTTTCTTT,CASSLAGADEAFF
TRBJ1-2,-,TRBV5-1,many,TGCGCCAGCAGCTTGGCCGGGGAAATGAATGGCTACACCTTC,CASSLAGEMNGYTF
TRBJ1-1,TRBD1,TRBV6-1,few,TGTGCCAGCACTCAGAGACAGGGGTCGGAAGGCACTGAAGCTTTCTTT,CASTQRQGSEGTEAFF
TRBJ2-1,-,TRBV5-6,-,TGTGCCAGCAGCATGACTTACAATGAGCAGTTCTTC,CASSMTYNEQFF
TRBJ2-7,TRBD1,TRBV10-3,few,TGTGCCATGGGGACAGTCCTTTCAGAGCAGTACTTC,CAMGTVLSEQYF
TRBJ2-7,TRBD1,TRBV19,few,TGTGCCAGTAGTACCTCGGGACAGGGAGCGTACGAGCAGTACTTC,CASSTSGQGAYEQYF
TRBJ2-6,-,TRBV6-1,-,TGTGCCAGCAGTCTTCTCCACCGGGCCTTTGGGGCCAACGTCCTGACTTTC,CASSLLHRAFGANVLTF
TRBJ2-7,-,TRBV5-1,many,TGCGCCAGCAGCTGGCAGAGCTCCTACGAGCAGTACTTC,CASSWQSSYEQYF
TRBJ2-5,-,TRBV9,-,TGTGCCAGCAGCGCGGGGACATTCCAAGAGACCCAGTACTTC,CASSAGTFQETQYF
TRBJ2-1,TRBD2,TRBV4-1,-,TGCGCCAGCAGCCAGCGGGAGCACTACAATGAGCAGTTCTTC,CASSQREHYNEQFF
TRBJ2-1,TRBD2,TRBV6-5,few,TGTGCCAGCAGTTTTAAGCGGGAGGGCCAGAGGGAGCAGTTCTTC,CASSFKREGQREQFF
TRBJ2-1,TRBD1,TRBV7-9,-,TGTGCCAGCAGCCGGACAGGGATTGAGTACAATGAGCAGTTCTTC,CASSRTGIEYNEQFF
TRBJ2-2,-,TRBV15,few,TGTGCCACCAGTTTGAAGTGGCAGCCCCCCAACACCGGGGAGCTGTTTTTT,CATSLKWQPPNTGELFF
TRBJ2-2,-,TRBV2,-,TGTGCCAGCAGTGGACCACAAGGGGGGGCCCACGGGGAGCTGTTTTTT,CASSGPQGGAHGELFF
TRBJ2-7,TRBD2,TRBV9,few,TGTGCCAGCAGCGCCCTTCTAGCGGGAGGGCCGAAGGAGCAGTACTTC,CASSALLAGGPKEQYF
TRBJ1-1,-,TRBV20-1,few,TGCAGTGCTAGCGACAGAGTTAACACTGAAGCTTTCTTT,CSASDRVNTEAFF
TRBJ1-1,-,TRBV7-8,few,TGTGCCAGCAGCTTAGACAGGGCAGGGAGGATGAACACTGAAGCTTTCTTT,CASSLDRAGRMNTEAFF
TRBJ1-4,TRBD1,TRBV11-2,-,TGTGCCAGCAGCGAGACAGGGAGTGAAAAACTGTTTTTT,CASSETGSEKLFF
TRBJ2-1,TRBD2,TRBV20-1,few,TGCAGTGCTAGAGGAGTTAGCGGGGAGCAGTTCTTC,CSARGVSGEQFF